This is a list of T cell receptor beta chains from one sample in a study of shared clonotypes between healthy human individuals. Produced via immunoSEQ multiplex PCR; TCRdb's table is partial and in-frame only. The data contain 2 million to 3 million clones, 93% of them seen just once; the ten biggest clones take up 0.36%. Sequencing was performed on naive CD4+ T cells from PBMCs. The receptors were gathered from a man younger than 30 in good health. Some clones in this sample may be carry-over from other donors' samples. CDR3s include the opening cysteine and the closing phenylalanine or tryptophan.

J,V,CDR3
TRBJ1-5,TRBV5-1,CASSLGGDSNQPQHF
TRBJ2-2,TRBV30,CAGNNGEQRPGELFF
TRBJ2-7,TRBV10-3,CAIRPQGSEQYF
TRBJ2-1,TRBV6-1,CASSEWDRVPNEQFF
TRBJ1-2,TRBV28,CASISGQGRHGYTF
TRBJ1-2,TRBV5-1,CASSLSPPGTGGPGYTF
TRBJ2-3,TRBV10-3,CAISGGNPSTDTQYF
TRBJ2-6,TRBV15,CATSRPGGANVLTF
TRBJ2-6,TRBV19,CASGPSGANVLTF
TRBJ2-1,TRBV9,CASSVASGGSTNEQFF
TRBJ2-3,TRBV6-1,CASRKIGGTDTQYF
TRBJ1-2,TRBV20-1,CSGRSGGYTF
TRBJ2-5,TRBV19,CASTDRLGETQYF
TRBJ1-5,TRBV18,CASSPGTDEQPQHF
TRBJ2-7,TRBV7-2,CASSPSLNQGQYF
TRBJ2-2,TRBV6-5,CASSYSGTPGELFF
TRBJ1-1,TRBV5-8,CASSLGLSRMNTEAFF
TRBJ2-5,TRBV28,CASMEGVEETQYF